What follows are 2 T cell receptor beta chains derived from one specimen sequenced in a study of cytomegalovirus exposure and HLA in healthy donors. The PCR ran on 60 Vbeta and 13 Jbeta primers. Some clones are missing from TCRdb's copy, which holds only in-frame ones; the method was immunoSEQ multiplex PCR. The sample totals tens of thousands of clones; its top ten clones hold about 1.1%. Sequencing was done on a sample of PBMCs. The receptors were gathered from a woman younger than 45 in good health and CMV-seronegative.

The chain recombines TRBV25-1 with TRBJ2-1, with D tentatively TRBD2 (7 bases). There are 16 residues in the CDR3. Trimming took 2 bases from V and 7 from J, leaving 18 bases between them. Germline assignment: CDR1 MGHDK and CDR2 SYGVNS. The CDR3 bases are TGTGCCAGCAGTGAAAGGGGGGGTAGGGCGAGAAATGAGCAGTTCTTC. Translated, it gives CASSERGGRARNEQFF.

DNA of the CDR3: TGTGCCAGCAGCTTGGCCTTATCGCAGATGAACACTGAAGCTTTCTTT. The encoded protein is CASSLALSQMNTEAFF. The V call is TRBV5-6, the J call TRBJ1-1, with D uncertain. V was clipped by 0 bases and J by 0 bases, with 12 bases between them. CDR1 is SGHDT, CDR2 YYEEEE, per germline. The CDR3 sequence is 16 residues long.